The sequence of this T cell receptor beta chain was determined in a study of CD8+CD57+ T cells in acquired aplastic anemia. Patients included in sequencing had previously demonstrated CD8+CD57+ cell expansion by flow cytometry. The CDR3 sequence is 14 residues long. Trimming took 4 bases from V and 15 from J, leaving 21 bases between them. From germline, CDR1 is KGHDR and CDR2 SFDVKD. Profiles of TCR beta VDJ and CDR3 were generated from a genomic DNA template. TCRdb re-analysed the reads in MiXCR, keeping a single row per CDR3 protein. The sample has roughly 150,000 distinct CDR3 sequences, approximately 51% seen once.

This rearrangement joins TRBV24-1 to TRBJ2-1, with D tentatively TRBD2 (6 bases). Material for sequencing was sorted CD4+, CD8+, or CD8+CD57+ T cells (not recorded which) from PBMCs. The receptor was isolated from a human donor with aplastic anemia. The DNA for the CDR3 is TGTGCCACCAGTGAACTTGGAGGGGATCCAATCTGGTTCTTC. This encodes CATSELGGDPIWFF.